The clone carrying this T cell receptor beta chain was found many times. Its antigen is unknown. CDR1 is MGHRA, CDR2 YSYEKL, per germline. This CDR3 comprises 14 residues. Trimming pared 0 bases from V and 6 bases from J, leaving 9 bases between. This sample stems from a study of T-cell memory formation after mild COVID-19. Whole-study results and caveats: CD4+ bias marked clones expanding day 15 to 37, unlike balanced contracting clones.

Constant-segment-primed 5'RACE gave TCR alpha and TCR beta cDNA libraries with sample barcodes and UMIs. MiXCR, applied by TCRdb to the 5' RACE reads, yields one record per CDR3 protein. The table has approximately 65,000 distinct CDR3 sequences, over 15% seen once. V usage is TRBV4-1 and J usage is TRBJ2-1; D is unclear. Sequenced material: PBMCs or a T cell subset sorted from them (not recorded which). The TCR sequence derives from an adult woman who had mild COVID-19 (a few samples of this study predate the infection). Cell type and time point are not known. CDR3 coding DNA: TGCGCCAGCAGCCAAGATTTGGGCCTCAATGAGCAGTTCTTC. Its translation: CASSQDLGLNEQFF.